This section outlines one T cell receptor beta chain sequence together with its context. Its antigen is not identified. These data belong to a study of blood T cells in healthy people across ages. Study conclusions and caveats: Across the age range, TCR beta diversity per million T cells fell in a roughly linear way.

For the second PCR, which ran for 7 to 11 cycles, a sample-barcoded 5' primer and a J-beta primer mix were used. MiXCR was run by TCRdb on the 5' RACE reads, yielding one entry per CDR3 protein. The repertoire holds 1.2 million to 1.5 million distinct CDR3 sequences, with around 59% as singletons. After removal of 5 bases from V and 3 bases from J, the junction contained 12 bases not matched to a gene. Germline loops: CDR1 MNHEY, CDR2 SMNVEV (reference sequence). This CDR3 contains 17 residues. This sequence originates from a man between 18 and 29 years old in good health. Sequencing used blood. The J gene is TRBJ2-7, the V gene TRBV27; 11 bases agree with TRBD2. CDR3 in amino acids: CASSPILLAGGLYEQYF. The CDR3 DNA reads TGTGCCAGCAGTCCAATCCTTCTAGCGGGGGGTCTCTACGAGCAGTACTTC.